This T cell receptor beta chain is from a study of blood T cell repertoires in COVID-19. The table came from immunoSEQ multiplex PCR; TCRdb's copy has only in-frame clones and leaves some out. The table includes 350,000 to 400,000 clones, 89% detected once. Seattle's enrolled individuals joined amid active infection and were then monitored longitudinally. The clonotype comes from a woman aged 25 to 39 with COVID-19, enrolled during active disease. The source material was peripheral blood.

CDR3 sequence: CASSEGGTIYF. Written as DNA, the CDR3 is TGTGCCAGCAGTGAGGGGGGTACCATATATTTT. The chain is built from TRBV2 and TRBJ1-3; weak D call: TRBD1 (5 bases). Germline V gene sequence: CDR1 SNHLY, CDR2 FYNNEI. The CDR3 length is 11 residues. Trimming took 3 bases from V and 10 from J, leaving 7 bases between them.